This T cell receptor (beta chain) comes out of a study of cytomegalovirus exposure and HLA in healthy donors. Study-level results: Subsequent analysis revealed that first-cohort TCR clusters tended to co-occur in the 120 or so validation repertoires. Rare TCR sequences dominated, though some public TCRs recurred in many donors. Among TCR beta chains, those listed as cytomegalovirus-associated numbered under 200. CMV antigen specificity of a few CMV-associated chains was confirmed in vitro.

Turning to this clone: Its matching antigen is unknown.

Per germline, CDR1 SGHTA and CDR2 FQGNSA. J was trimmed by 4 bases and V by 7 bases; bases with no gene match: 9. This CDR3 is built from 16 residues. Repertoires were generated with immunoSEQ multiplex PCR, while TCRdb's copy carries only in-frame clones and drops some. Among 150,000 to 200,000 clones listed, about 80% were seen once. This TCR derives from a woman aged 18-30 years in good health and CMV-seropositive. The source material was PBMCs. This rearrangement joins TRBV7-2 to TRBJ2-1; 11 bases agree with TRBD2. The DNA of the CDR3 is TGTGCCAGCACCCAGCCTAGCGGGGGGTCATACAATGAGCAGTTCTTC. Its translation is CASTQPSGGSYNEQFF.